A selection of T cell receptor beta chains follows, all from one sample in a study of cytomegalovirus exposure and HLA in healthy donors. TCRdb keeps only in-frame clones here, not all; method: immunoSEQ multiplex PCR. The sample comprises about 150,000 clones, approximately 70% of which are singletons, and approximately 5.6% rests with the top ten. Material for sequencing was PBMCs. The origin of the receptors is a woman younger than 35 in good health and CMV-seropositive. CDR3s include the opening cysteine and the closing phenylalanine or tryptophan. D genes are given only for firm matches. Size is omitted from some rows. Given values are once, few, many or a class for expanded clones.

TRBV4-2	TRBD2	TRBJ2-7	NA	TGTGCCAGCAGCCTTGAACTAGCGGGGGGGCTTGAGCAGTACTTC	CASSLELAGGLEQYF
TRBV28	NA	TRBJ1-5	NA	TGTGCCAGCAGTTTTTTACAGGGCTATCAGCCCCAGCATTTT	CASSFLQGYQPQHF
TRBV27	NA	TRBJ1-4	NA	TGTGCCAGTAAACGAGGCACAACTAATGAAAAACTGTTTTTT	CASKRGTTNEKLFF
TRBV5-1	NA	TRBJ1-2	NA	TGCGCCAGCAGCCCTGGGACACAAAAAAGCTATGGCTACACCTTC	CASSPGTQKSYGYTF
TRBV7-9	TRBD1	TRBJ1-1	few	TGTTCCAGCACCCCCCTTGGGGCAGGGGGCAATACTGAAGCTTTCTTT	CSSTPLGAGGNTEAFF
TRBV7-9	NA	TRBJ2-5	few	TGTGCCAGCAGCTTAGGTCGGGACACCACAAGGGAGACCCAGTACTTC	CASSLGRDTTRETQYF
TRBV5-6	NA	TRBJ1-2	NA	TGTGCCAGCAGCGCTTTAGGGGAAGACTATGGCTACACCTTC	CASSALGEDYGYTF
TRBV2	TRBD1	TRBJ1-3	NA	TGTGCCAGCAGTGATCGGACAGGATCTCCCTCTGGAAACACCATATATTTT	CASSDRTGSPSGNTIYF
TRBV6-6	NA	TRBJ1-6	NA	TGTGCCAGCAGTAACGATACGCGGATCGGGAATTCACCCCTCCACTTT	CASSNDTRIGNSPLHF
TRBV4-2	TRBD1	TRBJ1-2	NA	TGTGCCAGCAGCGCAACGGGACAGGGGGCTCGGGGCTACACCTTC	CASSATGQGARGYTF
TRBV19	NA	TRBJ1-1	NA	TGTGCCAGTAGTATGAGGGGGACCACTGAAGCTTTCTTT	CASSMRGTTEAFF
TRBV5-8	TRBD2	TRBJ2-3	NA	TGTGCCAGCAGCTTGGGTGTTGGCGGGGGAATCACAGATACGCAGTATTTT	CASSLGVGGGITDTQYF
TRBV7-2	NA	TRBJ1-4	NA	TGTGCCAGCAGCTTAGTTCGGGGTGGGGGGGCGCGGGAAAAACTGTTTTTT	CASSLVRGGGAREKLFF
TRBV7-2	NA	TRBJ2-2	few	TGTGCCAGCAGCAGCGGAGGCGGGGAGCTGTTTTTT	CASSSGGGELFF